This T cell receptor beta chain was profiled in a study of blood T cell repertoires in COVID-19. Study as a whole: COVID-19 samples, acute and convalescent, were from the United States, Italy and Spain. T cells, B-cell-depleted T cells, or PBMCs supplied cDNA or gDNA.

The ends were cut back, 7 bases at V and 8 bases at J, with 15 bases in the middle. Germline V gives CDR1 MNHEY, CDR2 SMNVEV (reference sequence). There are 13 residues in the CDR3. As originally analysed: Amplification of reference gene primers provided the estimated nucleated cell counts. Produced via immunoSEQ multiplex PCR; TCRdb's table is partial and in-frame only. That table gives V, J and clone size, and the DNA gave D and trimming. Here the sample spans approximately 150,000 clones, approximately 86% being singletons. V and J are TRBV27 and TRBJ2-1, with D unclear. The TCR sequence derives from a man between 65 and 85 years old with acute or convalescent COVID-19. Sample: peripheral blood. The CDR3 DNA reads TGTGCCAGCACCTTTACCCCGGGTGATGAGCAGTTCTTC. Encoded protein: CASTFTPGDEQFF.